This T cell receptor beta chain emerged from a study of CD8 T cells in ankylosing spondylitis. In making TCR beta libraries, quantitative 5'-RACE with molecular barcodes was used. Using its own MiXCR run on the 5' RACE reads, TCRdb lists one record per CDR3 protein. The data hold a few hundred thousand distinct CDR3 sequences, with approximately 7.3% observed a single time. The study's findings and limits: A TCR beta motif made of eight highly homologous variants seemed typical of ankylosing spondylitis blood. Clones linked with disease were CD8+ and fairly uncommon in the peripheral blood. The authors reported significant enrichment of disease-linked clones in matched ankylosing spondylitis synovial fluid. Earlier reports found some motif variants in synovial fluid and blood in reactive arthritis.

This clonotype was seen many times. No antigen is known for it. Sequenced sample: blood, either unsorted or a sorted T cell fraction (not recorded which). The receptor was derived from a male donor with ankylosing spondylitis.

DNA of the CDR3: TGTGCCAGCAGCTTGAGACAGGTTTCCTACGAGCAGTACTTC. Its translation: CASSLRQVSYEQYF. V is TRBV27 and J is TRBJ2-7; weak D call: TRBD1 (6 bases). Germline V lookup: CDR1 MNHEY, CDR2 SMNVEV (reference sequence). This CDR3 has 14 amino acids. V lost 6 bases and J lost 1, with 13 bases in between.